This passage covers 27 T cell receptor beta chains from one sample sequenced in a study of shared clonotypes between healthy human individuals. Clones were read by immunoSEQ multiplex PCR, and TCRdb kept only the in-frame ones, dropping some. The data contain about 820,000 clones, 80% to 95% of them singletons. CD45RO-negative cells were positively selected for CCR7, leaving out terminally differentiated effector memory CD45RA+ cells. The sample was naive CD8+ T cells sorted from blood. These receptors were obtained from a man younger than 40 in good health.

This clone has only one observation. V usage is TRBV5-6 and J usage is TRBJ2-1; 10 nucleotides agree with TRBD2. The CDR3 runs 18 residues. Trimming at V came to 3 bases and at J to 5 bases, leaving 14 bases not matched to a gene. Germline assignment: CDR1 SGHDT and CDR2 YYEEEE. DNA of the CDR3: TGTGCCAGCAGCTCCCCGGAGCGGGAGGGCCGTTACCACAATGAGCAGTTCTTC. Its protein product is CASSSPEREGRYHNEQFF. Combining the CDR3 with reference TRBV5-6 and TRBJ2-1 gives the whole variable domain DAGVTQSPTHLIKTRGQQVTLRCSPKSGHDTVSWYQQALGQGPQFIFQYYEEEERQRGNFPDRFSGHQFPNYSSELNVNALLLGDSALYLCASSSPEREGRYHNEQFFGPGTRLTVL.

The chain couples TRBV21-1 to TRBJ2-7; no DNA check was done on the table's D call, TRBD2. TRBV21-1 corresponds to a pseudogene. The CDR3 is 22 amino acids. CDR3 residues: CASSKVLRDSESGTRVFYEQYF. The DNA for the CDR3 is TGTGCCAGCAGCAAAGTGCTCCGGGACAGCGAATCCGGGACTAGGGTTTTTTACGAGCAGTACTTC.

The CDR3 sequence: CASRTGSSGAEAFF. For the CDR3, the DNA is TGTGCCAGCAGGACGGGGAGTTCGGGGGCTGAAGCTTTCTTT. The chain carries TRBV6-4 and TRBJ1-1, with D perhaps TRBD1 (5 bases). The CDR3 runs 14 residues. Germline values: CDR1 MRHNA, CDR2 SNTAGT. V was cut by 6 bases and J by 6 bases, with 17 bases left in between.

This clone has only a few counts. The CDR3 region is CASSQELQGADEQYF. The CDR3 coding sequence is TGTGCCAGCAGCCAAGAATTGCAAGGGGCTGACGAGCAGTACTTC. The gene calls are TRBV14 and TRBJ2-7; TRBD1 is a possible D gene (5 bases). The germline V gene has CDR1 SGHDN and CDR2 FVKESK. V lost 0 bases to trimming and J lost 5 bases, with 14 bases between them. The CDR3 covers 15 residues.

The chain links TRBV18 to TRBJ2-7; 8 bases map to TRBD2. V dropped 2 bases and J dropped 0; count of bases not matched to a gene: 6. CDR1 is KGHSH, CDR2 LQKENI, per germline. The CDR3 covers 16 residues. CDR3 sequence reads: CASSPAGLAGSYEQYF. The CDR3 region has the DNA TGTGCCAGCTCACCAGCTGGGCTAGCGGGCTCCTACGAGCAGTACTTC.

The gene calls are TRBV6-1 and TRBJ2-7, with 9 bases aligning to TRBD1. Looked up from germline, CDR1 is MNHNS and CDR2 is SASEGT. J was trimmed by 2 bases and V by 4 bases; bases with no gene match: 3. This CDR3 comprises 14 residues. This CDR3 reads CASSAGQGTYEQYF. In DNA, the CDR3 is TGTGCCAGCAGTGCCGGACAGGGGACCTACGAGCAGTACTTC.

The chain joins TRBV5-8 to TRBJ2-7, with 8 bases lining up with TRBD2. V lost 2 bases, J lost 2 bases, and 18 bases stayed unmatched. The V gene's germline CDR1 is SGHTS and CDR2 YDEGEE. This CDR3 has 19 residues. The CDR3 bases are TGTGCCAGCAGCTTCATGAGGGATACTATTTCGGGAGGGCCCTACGAGCAGTACTTC. It specifies CASSFMRDTISGGPYEQYF. Complete variable domain (other parts from reference TRBV5-8 and TRBJ2-7): EAGVTQSPTHLIKTRGQQATLRCSPISGHTSVYWYQQALGLGLQFLLWYDEGEERNRGNFPPRFSGRQFPNYSSELNVNALELEDSALYLCASSFMRDTISGGPYEQYFGPGTRLTVT.

The V and J genes are TRBV5-1 and TRBJ2-7, with D maybe TRBD1 (6 bases). The ends were cut back, 4 bases at V and 7 bases at J, with 30 bases in the middle. The CDR3 covers 18 residues. Germline V gene lookup returns CDR1 SGHRS and CDR2 YFSETQ. The CDR3 sequence: CASSLKPLQGRNTVEQYF. For the CDR3, the DNA is TGCGCCAGCAGCCTCAAACCCTTACAGGGTAGGAATACGGTGGAGCAGTACTTC.

The chain couples TRBV7-9 to TRBJ2-7; TRBD2 aligns across 12 bases. CDR3 size: 16 residues. CDR1 is SEHNR and CDR2 is FQNEAQ in the germline V gene (reference sequence). With V trimmed by 4 bases and J by 6 bases, 10 bases remained unmatched. The CDR3 region has the DNA TGTGCCAGCAGCTACCCTAGCGGGAGGGCCTGGCCCGAGCAGTACTTC. Its translation: CASSYPSGRAWPEQYF.

The V gene is TRBV5-1, the J gene TRBJ2-1; 8 positions agree with TRBD2. Germline CDR1 is SGHRS and CDR2 is YFSETQ. With V trimmed by 0 bases and J by 3 bases, 5 bases remained unmatched. The CDR3 totals 16 residues. In DNA form, the CDR3 reads TGCGCCAGCAGCTTGGAGAGCGGGGGCTACTACAATGAGCAGTTCTTC. Protein product: CASSLESGGYYNEQFF.

The genes are TRBV11-2 and TRBJ2-7; 14 bases are a match to TRBD2. CDR3 size: 17 residues. V lost 1 base and J lost 6; bases outside the gene matches: 8. Germline loops: CDR1 SGHAT, CDR2 FQNNGV. CDR3 loop: CASSLAPGTSGRGEQYF. The CDR3 DNA reads TGTGCCAGCAGCTTAGCCCCCGGGACTAGCGGGAGAGGCGAGCAGTACTTC.

A few counts support this clone. The gene calls are TRBV4-1 and TRBJ1-2; D remains unclear. CDR3 length equals 15 residues. Trimming left V 2 bases short and J 1 base short, with 11 bases between. Looked up from germline, CDR1 is MGHRA and CDR2 is YSYEKL. The CDR3 reads CASSQIGQNNYGYTF. In DNA form, the CDR3 reads TGCGCCAGCAGCCAAATCGGGCAGAATAACTATGGCTACACCTTC.

The J gene is TRBJ2-7, the V gene TRBV5-1; D not certain. CDR1 is SGHRS and CDR2 is YFSETQ in the germline V gene. V lost 4 bases and J 2 bases, leaving 7 bases between the germline ends. This CDR3 has 12 residues. In nucleotides, the CDR3 is TGCGCCAGCAGCGGGTCGACCTACGAGCAGTACTTC. Translation: CASSGSTYEQYF.

V usage is TRBV7-9 and J usage is TRBJ1-1; 7 positions match TRBD1. This CDR3 is 15 amino acids long. After removal of 5 bases from V and 3 bases from J, the junction contained 9 bases not matched to a gene. Germline V gene sequence: CDR1 SEHNR, CDR2 FQNEAQ (reference sequence). The CDR3 is CASSDTGVLDTEAFF. The CDR3 bases are TGTGCCAGCAGCGATACAGGGGTATTGGACACTGAAGCTTTCTTT.

The CDR3 DNA follows: TGTGCCAGCAGCAAAGCGGGTCAAAGCACATTTAACTACTACGAGCAGTACTTC. This translates into CASSKAGQSTFNYYEQYF. The chain employs TRBV7-2 and TRBJ2-7; D may be TRBD2 (6 bases). Trimming removed 5 bases from V and 3 bases from J, with 26 bases in between. Germline V gene data show CDR1 as SGHTA and CDR2 as FQGNSA. This CDR3 is built from 18 residues.

The chain uses TRBV7-8 and TRBJ2-3, with D unclear. In germline, CDR1 is SGHVS, CDR2 FQNEAQ. The CDR3 sequence is 16 residues long. V was pared by 5 bases and J by 0 bases, with 15 bases between. Written as DNA, the CDR3 is TGTGCCAGCAGCCCCGGACGAGCGACTAGCACAGATACGCAGTATTTT. Protein sequence: CASSPGRATSTDTQYF.

This sequence joins TRBV27 and TRBJ2-1; TRBD2 matches 13 bases. Looked up from germline, CDR1 is MNHEY and CDR2 is SMNVEV (reference sequence). CDR3 size: 16 residues. After removal of 6 bases from V and 2 bases from J, the junction contained 4 bases not matched to a gene. The CDR3, as DNA: TGTGCCAGCAGATCCGGGACTAGCGGGGCCTACAATGAGCAGTTCTTC. It is translated as CASRSGTSGAYNEQFF.

This clone was seen once. The chain has TRBV4-3 and TRBJ1-4; TRBD1 might be the D (5 bases). The germline gives CDR1 LGHNA, CDR2 YSLEER. This CDR3 comprises 15 residues. Trimming stripped 0 bases from V and 15 bases from J, with 20 bases between. The CDR3 DNA is TGCGCCAGCAGCCAAGATCTCGTCAAGCGGAAGGGGTTGTTTTTT. Translation: CASSQDLVKRKGLFF.

The J gene is TRBJ2-7, the V gene TRBV10-3; possibly TRBD1 or TRBD2 for D (5 bases each). CDR1 is ENHRY and CDR2 is SYGVKD in the germline V gene. CDR3 size: 14 residues. Trimming pared 6 bases from V and 0 bases from J, leaving 12 bases between. Written as DNA, the CDR3 is TGTGCCATCAGACAACAGGACTTCTCCTACGAGCAGTACTTC. Protein product: CAIRQQDFSYEQYF.

This rearrangement joins TRBV27 to TRBJ1-1, with D perhaps TRBD1 (6 bases). V lost 7 bases and J lost 4, with 13 bases in between. This CDR3 region has 13 residues. Per germline, CDR1 MNHEY and CDR2 SMNVEV (reference sequence). Written as DNA, the CDR3 is TGTGCCAGCATGCCAGGGGCGGGCACTGAAGCTTTCTTT. Protein: CASMPGAGTEAFF.

This chain uses TRBV10-1 with TRBJ2-3; no reliable D call. The CDR3 extends over 15 amino acids. Trimming took 6 bases from V and 1 from J, leaving 14 bases between them. The germline V gene encodes CDR1 WNHNN and CDR2 SYGVQD (reference sequence). The CDR3 loop is CASRAKTRGTDTQYF. CDR3 in DNA: TGCGCCAGCAGGGCCAAGACAAGAGGCACAGATACGCAGTATTTT.

This chain's CDR3 is CASSQRSLAQETQYF. The CDR3 nucleotides read TGCGCCAGCAGCCAACGATCCCTAGCCCAAGAGACCCAGTACTTC. The V call is TRBV4-3, the J call TRBJ2-5; D perhaps matches TRBD2 (5 bases). The CDR3 is made up of 15 amino acids. V lost 2 bases, J lost 1 base, and 11 bases lay in between. The germline V gene encodes CDR1 LGHNA and CDR2 YSLEER.

V and J are TRBV7-9 and TRBJ2-7, with 9 bases aligning to TRBD1. There are 16 residues in the CDR3. V dropped 4 bases and J dropped 5; count of bases not matched to a gene: 12. Germline V gene data show CDR1 as SEHNR and CDR2 as FQNEAQ (reference sequence). The CDR3 loop is CASSSAPGTGSDEQYF. CDR3 in DNA: TGTGCCAGCAGCTCCGCGCCCGGGACAGGGAGCGACGAGCAGTACTTC.

CDR3 coding DNA: TGTGCCAGCAGCTTAGCGACAGGGGGCGGGATTAGGGAGCAGTACTTC. Its protein is CASSLATGGGIREQYF. V usage is TRBV7-6 and J usage is TRBJ2-7, with 10 bases matching TRBD1. The CDR3 extends over 16 amino acids. The germline gives CDR1 SGHVS, CDR2 FNYEAQ. Germline trimming cut 0 bases from V and 7 bases from J; bases unmatched to any gene: 9.

This clone was detected once. The DNA of the CDR3 is TGTGCCAGCAGTTTAAGCCCCCCAACTAGCGGGAAATACGAGCAGTACTTC. Protein: CASSLSPPTSGKYEQYF. The chain uses TRBV27 and TRBJ2-7; 10 nucleotides match TRBD2. V was clipped by 2 bases and J by 4 bases; unmatched bases: 11. The CDR3 spans 17 residues. CDR1 and CDR2 (germline): MNHEY, SMNVEV (reference sequence).

This sequence joins TRBV11-2 and TRBJ2-4, with D tentatively TRBD1 (5 bases). The CDR3 is made up of 17 amino acids. Germline CDR1 reads SGHAT; CDR2 reads FQNNGV. With 1 base removed from V and 0 bases from J, the gap between germline ends came to 13 bases. CDR3 residues: CASSLGRTTLAKNIQYF. CDR3 coding DNA: TGTGCCAGCAGCTTAGGACGGACAACCCTAGCCAAAAACATTCAGTACTTC.

The chain is built from TRBV5-1 and TRBJ2-1; D is possibly TRBD1 (5 bases). Germline V gene lookup returns CDR1 SGHRS and CDR2 YFSETQ. This CDR3 comprises 14 residues. The V gene lost 0 bases and the J gene lost 7 bases, with 11 bases spanning the gap. The CDR3 DNA reads TGCGCCAGCAGCTTGGCCCAGGGTTGGAATGAGCAGTTCTTC. Encoded protein: CASSLAQGWNEQFF.